This is a list of T cell receptor beta chains from one sample in a study of metastatic and nonmetastatic thyroid tumors. TCRdb re-called clones from the PCR reads using MiXCR. The sample lists about 6,500 clones, 30% to 35% seen once, with 37% in the top ten. The sequencing input was adjacent normal tissue. These receptor sequences come from a female donor with papillary thyroid cancer or a benign thyroid nodule (not recorded which). Some clones in this sample may be carry-over from other donors' samples. The conserved cysteine and the conserved F or W are not part of the CDR3 here. Each record gives: CDR3 length, V gene, CDR3 protein.

len: 10
v_gene: TRBV12-3/TRBV12-4
CDR3aa: ASRWKGNTIY

len: 15
v_gene: TRBV7-8
CDR3aa: ASSWERGAAGAGELF

len: 14
v_gene: TRBV5-6
CDR3aa: ASSLWDRDSSYEQY

len: 13
v_gene: TRBV6-1
CDR3aa: ASRPRLAGVYEQY

len: 14
v_gene: TRBV6-1
CDR3aa: ASSEGAGSTRYEQY

len: 14
v_gene: TRBV5-4
CDR3aa: ASSLGGRGSGTEAF

len: 15
v_gene: TRBV20-1
CDR3aa: SAQGGLRAGVGNEQF

len: 13
v_gene: TRBV12-3/TRBV12-4
CDR3aa: ASSFRETSIHEQY

len: 13
v_gene: TRBV6-1
CDR3aa: ASRGGTVVNTEAF

len: 13
v_gene: TRBV5-6
CDR3aa: ASSWTSGGRNEQY

len: 13
v_gene: TRBV12-3/TRBV12-4
CDR3aa: ASSSHNRGQETQY

len: 15
v_gene: TRBV6-5
CDR3aa: ASSYSGAASSYNEQF

len: 15
v_gene: TRBV6-1
CDR3aa: ASSQKNRGLSNTEAF

len: 16
v_gene: TRBV4-1
CDR3aa: ASSQEFRNYRGTDTQY

len: 18
v_gene: TRBV2
CDR3aa: ASSEGASGGAPPCYYEQY

len: 13
v_gene: TRBV28
CDR3aa: ASSSAGGIHNEQF

len: 16
v_gene: TRBV7-2
CDR3aa: ASSLGLAGGRSTDTQY

len: 13
v_gene: TRBV30
CDR3aa: AWSLQGRGTGELF

len: 11
v_gene: TRBV2
CDR3aa: ASREGGSQPQH

len: 14
v_gene: TRBV12-3/TRBV12-4
CDR3aa: ASSLGRGALTDTPY

len: 13
v_gene: TRBV6-2/TRBV6-3
CDR3aa: ASSWGTDSNQPQH

len: 10
v_gene: TRBV30
CDR3aa: AWSTDTYEQY

len: 12
v_gene: TRBV7-9
CDR3aa: AGNSGSYTDTQY

len: 14
v_gene: TRBV27
CDR3aa: ASSLFGTSGRLKQY

len: 13
v_gene: TRBV20-1
CDR3aa: SASNPFTSTDTQY

len: 12
v_gene: TRBV12-3/TRBV12-4
CDR3aa: ASSSGDRNTEAF

len: 15
v_gene: TRBV5-1
CDR3aa: ASSLEFAGVTQETRY

len: 12
v_gene: TRBV20-1
CDR3aa: SAMTRDRPYEQY

len: 13
v_gene: TRBV4-2
CDR3aa: ASSQDQAPYNEQF

len: 15
v_gene: TRBV6-9
CDR3aa: ARSYLPGQPGGPRLH

len: 11
v_gene: TRBV30
CDR3aa: AWSARVDPEAF

len: 12
v_gene: TRBV12-3/TRBV12-4
CDR3aa: ASSLGGAGVEQF

len: 8
v_gene: TRBV25-1
CDR3aa: ASSADTQY

len: 11
v_gene: TRBV2
CDR3aa: ASSESVTYGYT

len: 15
v_gene: TRBV12-3/TRBV12-4
CDR3aa: ASSFRTGTGPRYGYT

len: 12
v_gene: TRBV27
CDR3aa: ASSQERGQETQY